The 21 T cell receptor beta chains below were found in one sample sequenced in a study of T cells in women clearing cervical HPV infection. Here immunoSEQ multiplex PCR was the method, and the copy in TCRdb shows in-frame clones only, minus some. The sample data list nearly 20,000 clones. Sequencing was performed on blood buffy coat. The receptor set was obtained from a woman between 18 and 75 years old with a cervical HPV16 infection that either progressed to CIN3+ or cleared (not recorded which).

Comment on this clone: The observed sequence ends 3 residues before the CDR3 terminus, with the missing tail filled in from the germline J gene. The genes are TRBV7-8 and TRBJ2-7, with 7 bases fitting TRBD1. CDR1 and CDR2 (germline): SGHVS, FQNEAQ. Trimming took 1 base from V and 4 from J; bases not matched to a gene: 7. There are 15 residues in the CDR3. The CDR3 DNA, read in part, is TGTGCCAGCAGCTTAGAGAGGGGGCGCGTGTACGAG. Translated, it gives CASSLERGRVYE. The whole CDR3 region reads CASSLERGRVYEQYF.

Note on this clone: Coverage ceases 3 residues before the CDR3 finishes, and the germline J gene fills in the end. The J gene is TRBJ2-5, the V gene TRBV2; 8 bases match TRBD2. The V and J ends lost 2 bases and 5 bases, in that order; junction bases with no gene match: 7. The length of the CDR3 is 15 residues. Germline CDR1 is SNHLY and CDR2 is FYNNEI. CDR3 protein: CASSERTGGRETQYF. CDR3 DNA (partial): TGTGCCAGCAGTGAAAGAACGGGGGGGCGGGAGACC.

As to this clone: From the germline J gene comes the end of the CDR3, since the read stops 3 residues before it. The V call is TRBV14, the J call TRBJ2-1, with a tentative D call TRBD2 (6 bases). Germline V lookup: CDR1 SGHDN, CDR2 FVKESK. V was trimmed by 0 bases and J by 9 bases, leaving 9 bases between them. The CDR3 has 13 residues. The CDR3 DNA, read in part, is TGTGCCAGCAGCCAAGATCGGCGGGGTGAG. This sequence encodes CASSQDRRGE. The CDR3, in full, reads CASSQDRRGEQFF.

For this clone: From the germline J gene comes the end of the CDR3, since the read stops 3 residues before it. V is TRBV19 and J is TRBJ1-5; unclear D gene. This CDR3 has 17 residues. Germline CDR1 is LNHDA and CDR2 is SQIVND (reference sequence). Trimming left V 3 bases short and J 0 bases short, with 15 bases between. This CDR3 reads CASSIQAAKYSNQPQHF. Partial CDR3 DNA: TGTGCCAGTAGTATCCAGGCCGCCAAATATAGCAATCAGCCC.

Details on this clone: The sequenced fragment ends 3 residues before the CDR3 boundary, so the rest is inferred from the germline J gene. The genes are TRBV20-1 and TRBJ2-2; D is possibly TRBD1 (6 bases). V lost 0 bases, J lost 6 bases, and 17 bases lay in between. The CDR3 length is 16 residues. CDR1 DFQATT and CDR2 SNEGSKA come from the germline V gene (reference sequence). CDR3 DNA, as far as it was read: TGCAGTGCTAGAGATCCCCAGGGGAAAGGAGCCGGGGAG. As protein: CSARDPQGKGAGE. Given in full, the CDR3 is CSARDPQGKGAGELFF.

CDR3 DNA (partial): TGTGCCAGCAACGGGGTGCTCCAAGAGACC. Its translation is CASNGVLQET. The CDR3 reads in full as CASNGVLQETQYF. The chain combines TRBV7-2 with TRBJ2-5, with D perhaps matching TRBD2 (5 bases). Coverage ceases 3 residues before the CDR3 finishes, and the germline J gene fills in the end. CDR1 and CDR2 (germline): SGHTA, FQGNSA. The ends were cut back, 7 bases at V and 1 base at J, with 10 bases in the middle. The CDR3 consists of 13 residues.

Note on this clone: The read is 3 residues too short to cover the CDR3 end, so that end is filled in from the germline J gene. The chain is built from TRBV20-1 and TRBJ1-2; 8 bases match TRBD1. Germline lookup yields CDR1 DFQATT and CDR2 SNEGSKA (reference sequence). V was pared by 0 bases and J by 7 bases, with 13 bases of the junction left unmatched. This CDR3 contains 16 residues. The covered CDR3 bases are TGCAGTGCTAGAGATTGGACAGGGTTCTCCTGGCGTGGC. This translates into CSARDWTGFSWRG. The CDR3, in full, reads CSARDWTGFSWRGYTF.

About this clone itself: From the germline J gene comes the end of the CDR3, since the read stops 3 residues before it. The rearrangement uses TRBV5-1 and TRBJ2-3; D not certain. Deletions cut 0 bases from V and 2 bases from J, with 7 bases between. There are 14 residues in the CDR3. Germline V gene data show CDR1 as SGHRS and CDR2 as YFSETQ. The CDR3 DNA, read in part, is TGCGCCAGCAGCTTGGGACAATACACAGATACG. Protein sequence: CASSLGQYTDT. The complete CDR3 protein is CASSLGQYTDTQYF. The complete variable domain, with remaining parts taken from reference TRBV5-1 and TRBJ2-3, reads KAGVTQTPRYLIKTRGQQVTLSCSPISGHRSVSWYQQTPGQGLQFLFEYFSETQRNKGNFPGRFSGRQFSNSRSEMNVSTLELGDSALYLCASSLGQYTDTQYFGPGTRLTVL.

On this clone itself: Sequencing ends 3 residues short of the CDR3 end; the germline J gene provides the rest. This chain connects TRBV4-2 to TRBJ2-2, with 9 positions matching TRBD1. V lost 1 base and J lost 4; bases outside the gene matches: 7. Germline loops: CDR1 LGHNA, CDR2 YNFKEQ. The CDR3 extends over 17 amino acids. CDR3 protein: CASSQATGGAFTGELFF. CDR3 DNA, as far as it was read: TGTGCCAGCAGCCAAGCCACAGGGGGCGCGTTCACCGGGGAG.

To note about this clone: This specimen includes other DNA sequences encoding the same CDR3. The part of the CDR3 DNA that was read is TGTGCCAGCAGCCGAATTGCGGGTGCTGATACG. It yields the protein CASSRIAGADT. The full-length CDR3 reads as CASSRIAGADTQYF. This chain links TRBV7-2 with TRBJ2-3; weak D call: TRBD2 (5 bases). The sequenced fragment ends 3 residues before the CDR3 boundary, so the rest is inferred from the germline J gene. V lost 5 bases and J 6 bases, leaving 15 bases between the germline ends. The CDR3 extends over 14 amino acids. The germline V gene encodes CDR1 SGHTA and CDR2 FQGNSA.

Details on this clone: With the read ending 3 residues before the CDR3 end, the germline J gene is used to fill in that end. J is TRBJ2-7 and V is TRBV20-1; 9 nucleotides align to TRBD1. Germline-derived CDR1 and CDR2 are DFQATT and SNEGSKA (reference sequence). This CDR3 comprises 14 residues. With V trimmed by 4 bases and J by 1 base, 5 bases remained unmatched. The CDR3 here is CSAIDRGSSYEQYF. The part of the CDR3 DNA that was read is TGCAGTGCTATTGACAGGGGGAGTTCCTACGAG.

Worth noting for this clone: The CDR3 end falls 3 residues outside the read, so it is completed with the germline J gene. The chain carries TRBV2 and TRBJ1-1; 9 bases are shared with TRBD1. This CDR3 has 13 residues. With V trimmed by 3 bases and J by 4 bases, 0 bases remained unmatched. Germline loops: CDR1 SNHLY, CDR2 FYNNEI. CDR3 DNA (partial): TGTGCCAGCAGTGAGACAGGGGGCACTGAA. This codes for CASSETGGTE. The full CDR3 reads CASSETGGTEAFF.

On this clone itself: Sequencing ends 3 residues short of the CDR3 end; the germline J gene provides the rest. The V call is TRBV18, the J call TRBJ1-3, with a tentative D call TRBD1 (6 bases). The CDR3 contains 15 residues. Trimming removed 3 bases at V and 2 bases at J, with 11 bases between. CDR1 is KGHSH and CDR2 is LQKENI in the germline V gene. CDR3 DNA (partial): TGTGCCAGCTCACCCGGGGGGCTGACTGGAAACACC. Translated, it gives CASSPGGLTGNT. The complete CDR3 protein is CASSPGGLTGNTIYF.

The sequenced part of the CDR3 DNA is TGCAGCGTTGGATGGACAGGGGCCGAAAAA. It codes for CSVGWTGAEK. The entire CDR3 reads CSVGWTGAEKLFF. The rearrangement joins TRBV29-1 to TRBJ1-4, with TRBD1 matching over 9 bases. Coverage ceases 3 residues before the CDR3 finishes, and the germline J gene fills in the end. The CDR3 sequence is 13 residues long. From germline, CDR1 is SQVTM and CDR2 ANQGSEA. V was clipped by 4 bases and J by 8 bases; unmatched bases: 5.

Worth noting for this clone: The read stops 3 residues short of the end of the CDR3; the missing end is completed from the germline J gene. The chain is built from TRBV20-1 and TRBJ2-2, with TRBD1 as a possible D gene (5 bases). V lost 1 base and J lost 3, with 9 bases in between. The CDR3 sequence is 14 residues long. Germline assignment: CDR1 DFQATT and CDR2 SNEGSKA (reference sequence). CDR3 sequence reads: CSARGREYTGELFF. The CDR3 DNA, read in part, is TGCAGTGCTAGAGGCAGGGAATACACCGGGGAG.

About this clone: One end of the junction fails to match germline, which may point to a read error. The read is 3 residues too short to cover the CDR3 end, so that end is filled in from the germline J gene. V usage is TRBV4-2 and J usage is TRBJ2-1, with a weak D call TRBD2 (6 bases). The CDR3 covers 15 residues. CDR1 and CDR2 from the germline V gene are LGHNA and YNFKEQ. The CDR3 sequence: CASSQVGGAYNEQFF. The sequenced part of the CDR3 DNA is TGCGCCAGCAGCCAAGTGGGGGGTGCCTACAATGAG.

Turning to this clone: Read sequence stops 3 residues before the CDR3 end, and the germline J gene provides the missing end. The chain has TRBV5-4 and TRBJ2-1; possible D gene TRBD1, 6 bases. V was cut by 3 bases and J by 4 bases, with 14 bases left in between. Germline V gene lookup returns CDR1 SGHNT and CDR2 YYREEE (reference sequence). The CDR3 loop spans 15 amino acids. The sequenced CDR3 bases are TGTGCCAGCAGCTCCCAGGGGCCCGATTACAATGAG. It encodes CASSSQGPDYNE. The whole CDR3 reads CASSSQGPDYNEQFF.

For this clone: The read terminates 3 residues ahead of where the CDR3 ends, so the germline J gene completes it. The gene calls are TRBV20-1 and TRBJ2-7, with 13 nucleotides matching TRBD2. This CDR3 comprises 15 residues. Germline CDR1 and CDR2: DFQATT and SNEGSKA (reference sequence). V lost 6 bases and J lost 6; bases outside the gene matches: 11. CDR3 DNA, as far as it was read: TGCAGTGCCAGGACTAGCGGGGGCCTCCGCTCCGAG. Its protein product is CSARTSGGLRSE. The whole CDR3 is CSARTSGGLRSEQYF.

About this clone itself: The sequence runs out 3 residues before the end of the CDR3; the remainder is reconstructed from the germline J gene. V is TRBV29-1 and J is TRBJ2-2; TRBD2 is a possible D gene (5 bases). V was shortened by 0 bases and J by 0 bases, with 11 bases between the two germline ends. CDR1 is SQVTM, CDR2 ANQGSEA, per germline. The CDR3 consists of 16 residues. CDR3 loop: CSVEDSAQPNTGELFF. The sequenced CDR3 bases are TGCAGCGTTGAAGATAGCGCTCAACCGAACACCGGGGAG.

A word on this clone: Read coverage stops 3 residues before the CDR3 terminus; the germline J gene supplies the remainder. This chain connects TRBV2 to TRBJ2-7; D call uncertain. Germline CDR1 reads SNHLY; CDR2 reads FYNNEI. This CDR3 has 12 residues. Deletions cut 2 bases from V and 2 bases from J, with 4 bases between. The CDR3 sequence is CASSESAYEQYF. CDR3 DNA (partial): TGTGCCAGCAGTGAATCCGCCTACGAG.

About this clone: The read gets to within 3 residues of the CDR3 end, and the germline J gene fills in the rest. The J gene is TRBJ1-1, the V gene TRBV19; 8 bases match TRBD1. The CDR3 loop spans 16 amino acids. Germline-derived CDR1 and CDR2 are LNHDA and SQIVND (reference sequence). CDR3 in amino acids: CASSNLDRGVVGEAFF. The DNA read from the CDR3 is TGTGCCAGTAGTAACCTCGACAGGGGAGTAGTGGGAGAA.